Each of the 20 T cell receptor beta chains below was sequenced from the same sample in a study of CD8+ T cells in alopecia areata. Noted treatment: oral pan-JAK inhibitor, 5-10 mg twice daily. Isolated RNA was reverse transcribed into cDNA used as the sequencing template. Only in-frame clones appear in the TCRdb table, and some are missing; sequencing was by immunoSEQ multiplex PCR. The sample carries some 240,000 clones, more than 45% recorded once. Sequenced material: CD4+ T cells sorted from blood, taken at week 4, from a patient treated with tofacitinib. The receptors stem from a human donor with alopecia areata.

In its sample, this clone was seen a few times. The CDR3 loop reads CASSLEVRGSIDTQYF. In DNA form, the CDR3 reads TGCGCCAGCAGCTTGGAGGTCAGGGGGTCCATAGATACGCAGTATTTT. J is TRBJ2-3 and V is TRBV5-1; 7 nucleotides match TRBD1. The CDR3 consists of 16 residues. The germline V gene has CDR1 SGHRS and CDR2 YFSETQ. V was pared by 0 bases and J by 5 bases, with 9 bases of the junction left unmatched.

About this clone itself: This sample also contains other DNA sequences that code for the same CDR3. The chain links TRBV9 to TRBJ2-3; 8 nucleotides line up with TRBD2. Germline values: CDR1 SGDLS, CDR2 YYNGEE. V gave up 2 bases and J gave up 2 bases; unmatched junction bases: 4. CDR3 length: 15 residues. In nucleotides, the CDR3 is TGTGCCAGCAGCGTGAGCGGGGGCTACACAGATACGCAGTATTTT. Amino acid sequence: CASSVSGGYTDTQYF.

The chain has TRBV29-1 and TRBJ2-5, with D perhaps TRBD1 or TRBD2 (5 bases each). The V end lost 6 bases, the J end lost 5 bases, and 16 bases lay between the germline ends. Germline CDR1 is SQVTM and CDR2 is ANQGSEA. This CDR3 region has 13 residues. The CDR3 DNA reads as TGCAGCGTGGGAGAAGGGGTCGGGGAGACCCAGTACTTC. It encodes CSVGEGVGETQYF.

A few counts support this clone. The chain has TRBV30 and TRBJ2-1, with D hard to call. Trimming cost V 6 bases and J 10 bases, with 16 bases left between them. Germline V gives CDR1 GTSNPN, CDR2 SVGIG (reference sequence). This CDR3 region has 12 residues. This CDR3 reads CACRTPLREQFF. The CDR3 DNA follows: TGTGCCTGTCGGACGCCCCTAAGAGAGCAGTTCTTC. The variable domain in full, completed from reference TRBV30 and TRBJ2-1, reads SQTIHQWPATLVQPVGSPLSLECTVEGTSNPNLYWYRQAAGRGLQLLFYSVGIGQISSEVPQNLSASRPQDRQFILSSKKLLLSDSGFYLCACRTPLREQFFGPGTRLTVL.

The chain joins TRBV25-1 to TRBJ1-6; TRBD1 matches 8 bases. The CDR3 consists of 13 residues. Germline V gene sequence: CDR1 MGHDK, CDR2 SYGVNS. V gave up 7 bases and J gave up 7 bases; unmatched junction bases: 3. The CDR3 bases are TGTGCCAGCACGACAGGGGTCAATTCACCCCTCCACTTT. Its translation is CASTTGVNSPLHF.

The chain uses TRBV30 and TRBJ2-7; 14 nucleotides agree with TRBD2. V was pared by 4 bases and J by 4 bases, with 9 bases of the junction left unmatched. The CDR3 sequence is 16 residues long. Per germline, CDR1 GTSNPN and CDR2 SVGIG (reference sequence). In DNA form, the CDR3 reads TGTGCCTGGAAGAGGGTGGGGACTAGCGGGGGTTACGAGCAGTACTTC. This gives the protein CAWKRVGTSGGYEQYF.

This chain links TRBV7-8 with TRBJ1-1; the match to TRBD1 covers 9 bases. Germline V gene sequence: CDR1 SGHVS, CDR2 FQNEAQ. This CDR3 contains 12 residues. Germline trimming cut 5 bases from V and 11 bases from J; bases unmatched to any gene: 6. In DNA form, the CDR3 reads TGTGCCAGCAGCCGGACAGGGGAATGGGCTTTCTTT. Its protein product is CASSRTGEWAFF.

The chain links TRBV7-2 to TRBJ2-4, with D unresolved. The CDR3 length is 15 residues. Trimming stripped 1 base from V and 5 bases from J, with 12 bases between. Germline CDR1 reads SGHTA; CDR2 reads FQGNSA. In DNA form, the CDR3 reads TGTGCCAGCAGCTTAGGTCCACAGTCCCAAAACATTCAGTACTTC. Its translation: CASSLGPQSQNIQYF.

This CDR3 is CAWSTLVDQPQHF. Here the CDR3 DNA reads TGTGCCTGGAGTACGTTGGTAGATCAGCCCCAGCATTTT. This sequence joins TRBV30 and TRBJ1-5; D call uncertain. Germline lookup yields CDR1 GTSNPN and CDR2 SVGIG (reference sequence). With 2 bases removed from V and 5 bases from J, the gap between germline ends came to 10 bases. The CDR3 loop spans 13 amino acids.

This sequence joins TRBV20-1 and TRBJ1-4; D is uncertain. CDR1 and CDR2 (germline): DFQATT, SNEGSKA (reference sequence). This CDR3 is 11 amino acids long. DNA for the CDR3: TGCGGTAGCGGGATTAATGAAAAACTGTTTTTT. This sequence encodes CGSGINEKLFF.

This clone was observed once. V is TRBV12-5 and J is TRBJ1-1; no firm D call. The CDR3 runs 14 residues. The V end lost 6 bases, the J end lost 1 base, and 12 bases lay between the germline ends. Germline CDR1 LGHNT, CDR2 FRNRAP. CDR3 sequence reads: CASGPGLENTEAFF. CDR3 DNA sequence: TGTGCTAGTGGCCCGGGCTTAGAGAACACTGAAGCTTTCTTT.

The V gene is TRBV9, the J gene TRBJ1-2; possibly TRBD1 for D (6 bases). Trimming pared 6 bases from V and 7 bases from J, leaving 13 bases between. This CDR3 is built from 12 residues. Per germline, CDR1 SGDLS and CDR2 YYNGEE. The CDR3 DNA reads TGTGCCAGCAAGGGGGTGAATGGTGGCTACACCTTC. Its protein product is CASKGVNGGYTF.

J is TRBJ1-1 and V is TRBV9, with 9 bases identical to TRBD1. The germline gives CDR1 SGDLS, CDR2 YYNGEE. Trimming removed 3 bases from V and 4 bases from J; junction bases left unmatched: 1. The CDR3 runs 13 residues. CDR3 sequence reads: CASSGTGVTEAFF. In DNA form, the CDR3 reads TGTGCCAGCAGCGGGACAGGGGTCACTGAAGCTTTCTTT.

Concerning this clone itself: Other nucleotide sequences in the sample specify the same CDR3. CDR3 sequence (DNA): TGCAGTGCTAGAAGAGATACGCAGTATTTT. Translating gives CSARRDTQYF. The chain joins TRBV20-1 to TRBJ2-3; no clear D. V lost 2 bases and J 5 bases, leaving 2 bases between the germline ends. The length of the CDR3 is 10 residues. Per the germline V gene, CDR1 is DFQATT and CDR2 is SNEGSKA (reference sequence).

The rearrangement uses TRBV9 and TRBJ2-1; D remains ambiguous. Trimming cost V 0 bases and J 7 bases, with 14 bases left between them. Germline CDR1 reads SGDLS; CDR2 reads YYNGEE. This CDR3 comprises 15 residues. The CDR3 coding sequence is TGTGCCAGCAGCGTAGTAGGGTCGGATATAAATGAGCAGTTCTTC. It encodes CASSVVGSDINEQFF.

The genes are TRBV4-1 and TRBJ1-1; possible D gene TRBD1, 5 bases. Germline assignment: CDR1 MGHRA and CDR2 YSYEKL. The V and J ends lost 4 bases and 4 bases respectively, with 13 bases between them. The CDR3 runs to 14 residues. CDR3 DNA sequence: TGCGCCAGCAGCCTACAGGCCATGGTCACTGAAGCTTTCTTT. Amino acids: CASSLQAMVTEAFF.

The CDR3: CASSFLTSSYEQYF. The DNA for the CDR3 is TGTGCCAGCAGCTTTCTGACAAGCTCCTACGAGCAGTACTTC. The rearrangement links TRBV7-2 to TRBJ2-7, with D unclear. Trimming stripped 3 bases from V and 0 bases from J, with 9 bases between. Germline V gives CDR1 SGHTA, CDR2 FQGNSA. This CDR3 is built from 14 residues.

This chain links TRBV29-1 with TRBJ2-4; D call uncertain. V was clipped by 6 bases and J by 7 bases, with 10 bases between them. There are 11 residues in the CDR3. Germline V gives CDR1 SQVTM, CDR2 ANQGSEA. CDR3 loop: CSVAQANIQYF. The CDR3 region has the DNA TGCAGCGTGGCCCAAGCGAACATTCAGTACTTC.

The rearrangement uses TRBV27 and TRBJ1-6; 8 nucleotides match TRBD1. CDR1 is MNHEY, CDR2 SMNVEV, per germline (reference sequence). The CDR3 sequence is 14 residues long. V lost 5 bases and J lost 9; bases outside the gene matches: 6. CDR3: CASSDRGLSSPLHF. CDR3 in DNA: TGTGCCAGCAGTGACAGGGGCCTTAGTTCACCCCTCCACTTT.

A word on this clone: Other nucleotide sequences in the sample specify the same CDR3. The chain has TRBV7-2 and TRBJ2-5; a weak D match, TRBD1 (5 bases). The CDR3 is 11 residues long. The germline gives CDR1 SGHTA, CDR2 FQGNSA. V dropped 4 bases and J dropped 5 bases, with 5 bases sitting between them. CDR3 protein: CASSSGETQYF. In DNA form, the CDR3 reads TGTGCCAGCAGCTCAGGGGAGACCCAGTACTTC.